This passage covers 15 T cell receptor beta chains from one sample sequenced in a study of response to subunit inactivated influenza vaccine. MiXCR was run by TCRdb on the RT-PCR reads, yielding one entry per CDR3 protein. The table includes hundreds of thousands of distinct CDR3 sequences, approximately 15% detected once. This sample comprised PBMCs from blood, obtained 12 days after vaccination. These receptor sequences come from a man aged 45-65 years who received an inactivated influenza vaccine.

This clonotype was picked up many times. The chain is built from TRBV20-1 and TRBJ2-1; 10 nucleotides agree with TRBD1. V gave up 0 bases and J gave up 7 bases; unmatched junction bases: 9. CDR3 length equals 16 residues. The germline V gene has CDR1 DFQATT and CDR2 SNEGSKA (reference sequence). The CDR3 DNA follows: TGCAGTGCTAGAGATCTCGACAGGGGGCGTTGGAATGAGCAGTTCTTC. Amino acid sequence: CSARDLDRGRWNEQFF.

The V call is TRBV20-1, the J call TRBJ1-2, with a tentative D call TRBD1 (6 bases). The V gene's germline CDR1 is DFQATT and CDR2 SNEGSKA (reference sequence). This CDR3 is built from 13 residues. Trimming stripped 7 bases from V and 1 base from J, with 13 bases between. The chain's CDR3 is CSVAGAGNYGYTF. In nucleotides, the CDR3 is TGCAGTGTTGCGGGGGCGGGTAACTATGGCTACACCTTC.

This clonotype has more than one count but fewer than ten. The J gene is TRBJ2-2, the V gene TRBV7-9, with D possibly TRBD2 on 5 matching bases. Trimming cost V 5 bases and J 3 bases, with 16 bases left between them. Per the germline V gene, CDR1 is SEHNR and CDR2 is FQNEAQ (reference sequence). CDR3 length: 16 residues. DNA of the CDR3: TGTGCCAGCAGCCTACTAGGAGGTTGGGACACCGGGGAGCTGTTTTTT. Amino acid sequence: CASSLLGGWDTGELFF.

V is TRBV7-2 and J is TRBJ2-7, with TRBD2 identical over 9 bases. The CDR3 extends over 14 amino acids. The V gene end was trimmed by 5 bases and the J gene end by 4 bases; junction bases not matched to a gene: 6. Germline V gene data show CDR1 as SGHTA and CDR2 as FQGNSA. Here the CDR3 reads CASSGWAGGYEQYF. DNA of the CDR3: TGTGCCAGCAGCGGATGGGCGGGGGGGTACGAGCAGTACTTC.

This clonotype was seen repeatedly, ten times or more. In DNA form, the CDR3 reads TGTGCCAGCTCACCACTCGTTGGGGGACCCTACGAGCAGTACTTC. Its translation is CASSPLVGGPYEQYF. The chain uses TRBV18 and TRBJ2-7; TRBD1 or TRBD2 may be the D gene (5 bases each). The CDR3 runs 15 residues. V was clipped by 1 base and J by 2 bases, with 12 bases between them. Germline lookup yields CDR1 KGHSH and CDR2 LQKENI.

This clonotype was seen ten or more times. V usage is TRBV24-1 and J usage is TRBJ1-5; D unclear. There are 15 residues in the CDR3. Germline lookup yields CDR1 KGHDR and CDR2 SFDVKD. V lost 4 bases, J lost 0 bases, and 9 bases lay in between. As DNA, the CDR3 is TGTGCCACCAGTGACCAAGTCTATAGCAATCAGCCCCAGCATTTT. Protein sequence: CATSDQVYSNQPQHF.

This clonotype appeared a few times. V and J are TRBV10-3 and TRBJ1-4; TRBD1 matches at 9 bases. V was clipped by 5 bases and J by 5 bases; unmatched bases: 3. This CDR3 has 14 amino acids. Germline CDR1 and CDR2: ENHRY and SYGVKD. Written as DNA, the CDR3 is TGTGCCATCAGTTCGGACAGGGGCAATGAAAAACTGTTTTTT. Translated: CAISSDRGNEKLFF.

This clonotype occurred many times. J is TRBJ2-6 and V is TRBV29-1; D is unclear. Trimming pared 4 bases from V and 0 bases from J, leaving 7 bases between. Germline CDR1 reads SQVTM; CDR2 reads ANQGSEA. The CDR3 totals 14 residues. The CDR3 DNA is TGCAGCGTTGGAGCCAACTCTGGGGCCAACGTCCTGACTTTC. It is translated as CSVGANSGANVLTF.

Details on this clonotype: Sequence at one end of the junction differs from germline and may be a read error. This sequence joins TRBV11-1 and TRBJ2-2, with TRBD2 identical over 11 bases. The germline gives CDR1 SGHAT, CDR2 FQDESV (reference sequence). The CDR3 length is 18 residues. The CDR3 DNA is TGTGCCAGCAGCGGACTAGCGGGCGACATTAGAGGCACCGGGGAGCTGATTTTT. Its translation: CASSGLAGDIRGTGELIF.

This chain joins TRBV4-2 and TRBJ2-3; D unresolved. Trimming pared 0 bases from V and 2 bases from J, leaving 12 bases between. The CDR3 runs to 16 residues. Germline loops: CDR1 LGHNA, CDR2 YNFKEQ. CDR3 region: CASSQDLATVTDTQYF. In DNA form, the CDR3 reads TGTGCCAGCAGCCAAGATCTGGCGACGGTCACAGATACGCAGTATTTT.

This clonotype occurred a few times. J is TRBJ2-7 and V is TRBV5-1, with TRBD1 matching 8 bases. The CDR3 is made up of 17 amino acids. The V gene's germline CDR1 is SGHRS and CDR2 YFSETQ. V shed 0 bases, J shed 0 bases, and the junction held 8 bases outside the gene matches. This chain's CDR3 is CASSLVPTGTGSYEQYF. CDR3 bases: TGCGCCAGCAGCTTGGTCCCCACCGGGACAGGCTCCTACGAGCAGTACTTC.

This clonotype occurred a few times. The V gene is TRBV9, the J gene TRBJ1-2; possible D gene TRBD1, 5 bases. Trimming left V 4 bases short and J 5 bases short, with 15 bases between. Germline V gene lookup returns CDR1 SGDLS and CDR2 YYNGEE. CDR3 length: 14 amino acids. CDR3 DNA: TGTGCCAGCAGCTCAGATGGGGCCGATTATGGCTACACCTTC. Encoded protein: CASSSDGADYGYTF.

The sample holds many counts of this clonotype. The chain recombines TRBV10-3 with TRBJ2-1; D is undetermined. CDR3 length: 12 amino acids. Germline V gives CDR1 ENHRY, CDR2 SYGVKD. V was pared by 0 bases and J by 8 bases, with 5 bases between. As DNA, the CDR3 is TGTGCCATCAGTGAGTCGAATTATGAGCAGTTCTTC. Protein sequence: CAISESNYEQFF.

This clonotype was counted ten times or more. The chain has TRBV7-2 and TRBJ1-6, with unresolved D. The CDR3 runs 14 residues. Deletions cut 7 bases from V and 7 bases from J, with 14 bases between. CDR1 and CDR2 from the germline V gene are SGHTA and FQGNSA. In DNA form, the CDR3 reads TGTGCCAGCAACGTCAGCGGAGGGAATTCACCCCTCCACTTT. This codes for CASNVSGGNSPLHF.

The sample holds a few counts of this clonotype. The chain combines TRBV6-2 or TRBV6-3 with TRBJ2-1; no reliable D call. V gave up 6 bases and J gave up 6 bases, with 27 bases separating them. This CDR3 comprises 18 residues. Looked up from germline, CDR1 is MNHEY and CDR2 is SVGEGT. The CDR3: CASRSGVGWWQLSNEQFF. The CDR3 DNA reads as TGTGCCAGCAGGAGTGGAGTGGGGTGGTGGCAGCTGAGCAATGAGCAGTTCTTC.